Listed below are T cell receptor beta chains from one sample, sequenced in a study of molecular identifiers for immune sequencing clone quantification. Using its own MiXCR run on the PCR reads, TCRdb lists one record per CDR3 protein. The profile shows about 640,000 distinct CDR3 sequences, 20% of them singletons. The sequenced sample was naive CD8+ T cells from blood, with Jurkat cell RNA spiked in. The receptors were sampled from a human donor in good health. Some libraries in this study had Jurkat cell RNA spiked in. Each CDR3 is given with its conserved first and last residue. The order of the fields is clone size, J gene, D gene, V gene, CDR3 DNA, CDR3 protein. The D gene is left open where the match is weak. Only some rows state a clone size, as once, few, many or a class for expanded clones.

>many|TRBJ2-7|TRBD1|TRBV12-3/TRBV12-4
TGTGCCAGCAGTGCCCCGACAGGGGTCTACGAGCAGTACTTC
CASSAPTGVYEQYF
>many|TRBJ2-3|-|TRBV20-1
TGCAGTGCTAGAGCGGGAGTCACAGATACGCAGTATTTT
CSARAGVTDTQYF
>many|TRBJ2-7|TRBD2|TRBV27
TGTGCCAGCAGGCCGGGACTATACTACGAGCAGTACTTC
CASRPGLYYEQYF
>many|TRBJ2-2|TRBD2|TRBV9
TGTGCCAGCAGCGTAGGGGAGGGCCCTCGCACCGGGGAGCTGTTTTTT
CASSVGEGPRTGELFF
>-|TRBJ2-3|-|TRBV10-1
TGCGCCAGCAGTGGCCTAGGGACAAGCACAGATACGCAGTATTTT
CASSGLGTSTDTQYF
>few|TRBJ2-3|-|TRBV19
TGTGCCAGTAGTATCCTAGGGTTTGATACGCAGTATTTT
CASSILGFDTQYF
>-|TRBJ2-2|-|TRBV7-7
TGTGCCAGCAGCTTAGGAGAGGGGTGGCAGCTGTTTTTT
CASSLGEGWQLFF
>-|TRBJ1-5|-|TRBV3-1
TGTGCCAGCAGTGGAGGAGGTGGGGGCAATCAGCCCCAGCATTTT
CASSGGGGGNQPQHF
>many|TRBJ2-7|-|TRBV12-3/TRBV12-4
TGTGCCAGCAGTTTAGGAGGTGGAAGCGCCTACGAGCAGTACTTC
CASSLGGGSAYEQYF
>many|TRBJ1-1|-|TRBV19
TGTGCCAGTAGTATTAATGTGAACACTGAAGCTTTCTTT
CASSINVNTEAFF
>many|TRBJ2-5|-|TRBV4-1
TGCGCCAGCAGCCACGTCAACGGCGAGACCCAGTACTTC
CASSHVNGETQYF
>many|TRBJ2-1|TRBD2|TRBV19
TGTGCCAGTAGCTCAACGGGACTAGCGGGGATCGATGAGCAGTTCTTC
CASSSTGLAGIDEQFF
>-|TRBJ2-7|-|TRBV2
TGTGCCAGCAGTGGTCTTGACCCCGAGAGGGCCCAGAATAACTACGAGCAGTACTTC
CASSGLDPERAQNNYEQYF
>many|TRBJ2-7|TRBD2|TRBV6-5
TGTGCCAGCAGCGAGGGTAGCGGGAGTAGGTACGAGCAGTACTTC
CASSEGSGSRYEQYF
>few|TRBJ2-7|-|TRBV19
TGTGCCAGTAGTTCCGCCGTAGGGCTTTACGAGCAGTACTTC
CASSSAVGLYEQYF
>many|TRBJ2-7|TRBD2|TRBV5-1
TGCGCCAGCAGCTTGGGCAGCGCCGCTAGCGGGAGATCCTACGAGCAGTACTTC
CASSLGSAASGRSYEQYF
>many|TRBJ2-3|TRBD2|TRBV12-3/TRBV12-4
TGTGCCAGCAGCAGGACTAGCATGCAGTATTTT
CASSRTSMQYF
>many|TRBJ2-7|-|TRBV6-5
TGTGCCAGCAGCAATGGCAGGGAGTCGGACTACGAGCAGTACTTC
CASSNGRESDYEQYF
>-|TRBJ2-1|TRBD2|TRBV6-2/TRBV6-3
TGTGCCAGCAGAACCTTAGCGGGGGCACCCTACAATGAGCAGTTCTTC
CASRTLAGAPYNEQFF
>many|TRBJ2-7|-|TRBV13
TGTGCCAGCAGCTTAACCGGGGCCCAATGGGGCGAGCAGTACTTC
CASSLTGAQWGEQYF
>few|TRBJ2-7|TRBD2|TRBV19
TGTGCCAGTAGTATGGGGAGGGAAGCTACCTACGAGCAGTACTTC
CASSMGREATYEQYF
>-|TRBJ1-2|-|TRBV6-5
TGTGCCAGCACCCTCAGAGGGGGTAACTATGGCTACACCTTC
CASTLRGGNYGYTF
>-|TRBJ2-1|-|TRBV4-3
TGCGCCAGCAGCCAAGATGTTTGGGGTGGCGGGGACAATGAGCAGTTCTTC
CASSQDVWGGGDNEQFF
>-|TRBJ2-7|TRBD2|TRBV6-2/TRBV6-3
TGTGCCAGCAGCGGGACTAGCAGGAACGAGCAGTACTTC
CASSGTSRNEQYF